This T cell receptor (beta chain) was observed in a study of tumor and adjacent non-tumor tissue in lung cancer. CDR1 and CDR2 from the germline V gene are SGHDN and FVKESK. This CDR3 has 13 residues. RNA was extracted from bulk tissue without any cell sorting. Between August and November 2014, newly diagnosed, chemotherapy-naive lung cancer patients underwent thoracic surgery in China. With regard to this clonotype: A read error is possible here, since a much larger clone lies one base away.

Three rounds of nested PCR, following a modified ARM-PCR protocol, produced the TCRbeta library. One entry per CDR3 protein, called by TCRdb with MiXCR from the multiplex PCR reads. Of 90,000 or so distinct CDR3 sequences detected, around two thirds appear once; the ten largest clones hold around 15%. Sequenced input: lung tumor tissue. The rearrangement links TRBV14 to TRBJ1-6; D gene unclear. The receptor comes from a man aged 65-85 years with non-small cell lung cancer. Here the CDR3 DNA reads TGTGCCAGCGGCCAAGCGGGGTACAGTCTGCTCCACTTT. Translated, it gives CASGQAGYSLLHF.